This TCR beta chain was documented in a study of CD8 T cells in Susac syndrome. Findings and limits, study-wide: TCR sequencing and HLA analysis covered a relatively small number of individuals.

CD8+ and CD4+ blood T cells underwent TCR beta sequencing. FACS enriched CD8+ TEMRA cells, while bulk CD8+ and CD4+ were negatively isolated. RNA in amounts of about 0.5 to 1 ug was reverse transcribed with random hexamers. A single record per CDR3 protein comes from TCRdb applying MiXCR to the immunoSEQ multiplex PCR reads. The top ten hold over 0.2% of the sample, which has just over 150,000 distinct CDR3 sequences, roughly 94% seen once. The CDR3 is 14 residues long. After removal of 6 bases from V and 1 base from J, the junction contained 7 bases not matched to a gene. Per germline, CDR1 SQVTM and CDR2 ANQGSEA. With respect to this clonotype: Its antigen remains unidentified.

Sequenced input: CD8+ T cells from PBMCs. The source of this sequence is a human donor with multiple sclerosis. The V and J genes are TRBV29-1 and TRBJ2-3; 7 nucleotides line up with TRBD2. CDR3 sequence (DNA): TGCAGCGTCCTTCTAGCGGACCGCACAGATACGCAGTATTTT. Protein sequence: CSVLLADRTDTQYF.